This T cell receptor beta chain was identified during a study of regulatory T cells in long-lasting Graves disease. On the study more broadly: Over 5 years of antithyroid drugs plus positive TSH receptor antibodies defined persistent Graves' disease. Study observations and caveats: Relative to newly diagnosed Graves' patients, persistent ones had lower TCR diversity.

Specified time point: persistent/refractory GD, antithyroid drugs over 5 years with positive TRAb. The TCR library used RNA extracted from PBMCs. CDR3-region Arm-PCR and iRepertoire HTBI primers produced the TCR beta libraries. TCRdb re-analysed the multiplex PCR reads in MiXCR, keeping a single row per CDR3 protein. Of roughly 400,000 distinct CDR3 sequences in the sample, 21% were seen once. A few counts support this clonotype. The antigen is undetermined. The CDR3 consists of 15 residues. The V and J ends lost 5 bases and 6 bases, in that order; junction bases with no gene match: 6. Germline-derived CDR1 and CDR2 are SQVTM and ANQGSEA.

The clonotype comes from a female donor with Graves disease. The sample in question was peripheral blood mononuclear cells (PBMCs), obtained when the disease was refractory, from a patient treated with antithyroid drugs. The rearrangement uses TRBV29-1 and TRBJ2-2, with 13 bases fitting TRBD2. The CDR3 protein is CSVLRLAGGSGELFF. The CDR3 DNA is TGCAGCGTTCTTCGACTAGCGGGAGGTTCCGGGGAGCTGTTTTTT.